These T cell receptor beta chains were read from a single sample in a study of T-cell memory formation after mild COVID-19. Each CDR3 protein gets one entry after TCRdb re-called the 5' RACE reads with MiXCR. The sample contains 550,000 to 600,000 distinct CDR3 sequences, 15% to 20% of which appear only once. Sequences were obtained from PBMCs or a T cell subset sorted from them (not recorded which). These receptors were taken from an adult woman who had mild COVID-19 (a few samples of this study predate the infection). Cell type and time point are not known. The CDR3 runs from the conserved cysteine through the conserved F or W. A D gene is named only where the DNA matches it firmly. Only part of the rows carry a size: once, few, many, or a class if the clone is expanded.

clone size | D gene | J gene | V gene | CDR3 DNA | CDR3 protein
NA | NA | TRBJ2-3 | TRBV9 | TGTGCCAGCACCTCCAGGCTAGTTAGCACAGATACGCAGTATTTT | CASTSRLVSTDTQYF
NA | NA | TRBJ2-3 | TRBV4-1 | TGCGCCAGCAGCCCAGGGGGGGGGGCACCGTACACAGATACGCAGTATTTT | CASSPGGGAPYTDTQYF
NA | TRBD1 | TRBJ1-5 | TRBV20-1 | TGCAGTGCTAGAGCCAGACAGGGAACCCAGCCCCAGCATTTT | CSARARQGTQPQHF
NA | TRBD1 | TRBJ1-1 | TRBV6-5 | TGTGCCAGCAGAAGAGACAGGGGAATGATTGAAGCTTTCTTT | CASRRDRGMIEAFF
NA | TRBD1 | TRBJ2-2 | TRBV12-3/TRBV12-4 | TGTGCCAGCAGGCCCAACAGGGGTGCTACGAACACCGGGGAGCTGTTTTTT | CASRPNRGATNTGELFF
NA | NA | TRBJ2-2 | TRBV5-5 | TGTGCCAGCGGTCCCCTGGGGGGTGAGACCGGGGAGCTGTTTTTT | CASGPLGGETGELFF
NA | NA | TRBJ1-6 | TRBV6-5 | TGTGCCAGCAGTTACTCGAACCGAGATAATTCACCCCTCCACTTT | CASSYSNRDNSPLHF
few | NA | TRBJ2-1 | TRBV12-3/TRBV12-4 | TGTGCCAGCACAGGGAGCTCCTACAATGAGCAGTTCTTC | CASTGSSYNEQFF
NA | NA | TRBJ1-1 | TRBV27 | TGTGCCAGCAGTTTAAAGATCAACACTGAAGCTTTCTTT | CASSLKINTEAFF
NA | NA | TRBJ2-3 | TRBV11-2 | TGTGCCAGCAGCTTAGTACTCCTTGGACGCGGCACAGATACGCAGTATTTT | CASSLVLLGRGTDTQYF
few | TRBD1 | TRBJ2-7 | TRBV5-6 | TGTGCCAGCAGCCGGAGGACAGGGGGCGCGGCCGAGCAGTACTTC | CASSRRTGGAAEQYF
NA | NA | TRBJ1-2 | TRBV20-1 | TGCAGTGCTAGAGATTTAGGGAGCTATGGCTACACCTTC | CSARDLGSYGYTF
few | NA | TRBJ2-7 | TRBV6-2/TRBV6-3 | TGTGCCAGCAGTTACTCGGCCCTAGCCGAAATCTCCTACGAGCAGTACTTC | CASSYSALAEISYEQYF
NA | NA | TRBJ1-5 | TRBV20-1 | TGCAGTGCTAGACGGGGGGTGGGCAATCAGCCCCAGCATTTT | CSARRGVGNQPQHF
few | NA | TRBJ1-1 | TRBV9 | TGTGCCAGCAGCGTAGTCTTGGGGACCTCTGAAGCTTTCTTT | CASSVVLGTSEAFF
NA | NA | TRBJ2-7 | TRBV6-6 | TGTGCCAGCAGTTATGGAGGGACCTACGAGCAGTACTTC | CASSYGGTYEQYF
few | TRBD2 | TRBJ2-5 | TRBV24-1 | TGTGCCACCAGTGATCCACTAGCGGAGCAAGAGACCCAGTACTTC | CATSDPLAEQETQYF
few | TRBD1 | TRBJ1-1 | TRBV7-8 | TGTGCCAGCAGCTTAGGGGGACAGGGGGTGAGGAACACTGAAGCTTTCTTT | CASSLGGQGVRNTEAFF
NA | NA | TRBJ2-7 | TRBV20-1 | TGCAGTGCTAGTTCACGGGGTGTTGGCTCCTACGAGCAGTACTTC | CSASSRGVGSYEQYF
few | TRBD2 | TRBJ2-1 | TRBV20-1 | TGCAGTGCTAGAGGCGGGGGGGCTTCGATCTACAATGAGCAGTTCTTC | CSARGGGASIYNEQFF
NA | NA | TRBJ2-5 | TRBV21-1 | TGTGCCAGCAGCTCCCCACACAGGGGGGGGTACCAAGAGACCCAGTACTTC | CASSSPHRGGYQETQYF
NA | NA | TRBJ2-3 | TRBV5-5 | TGTGCCAGCAGCTTGAATTTTGCGGGGGCCACAGATACGCAGTATTTT | CASSLNFAGATDTQYF
many | NA | TRBJ2-7 | TRBV5-1 | TGCGCCAGCAGCTTGGGAGCGGACAGAGCCTACGAGCAGTACTTC | CASSLGADRAYEQYF
NA | NA | TRBJ2-4 | TRBV7-2 | TGTGCCGGCAGAGGTCTAGCCAAAAACATTCAGTACTTC | CAGRGLAKNIQYF
few | NA | TRBJ1-3 | TRBV9 | TGTGCCAGCAGCACTCAGAGCTCTGGAAACACCATATATTTT | CASSTQSSGNTIYF
NA | NA | TRBJ2-1 | TRBV29-1 | TGCAGCGTTGAAAGGGGGTTCTACAATGAGCAGTTCTTC | CSVERGFYNEQFF
many | NA | TRBJ1-1 | TRBV5-1 | TGCGCCAGCAGGATTTCGGAACGGCGGACTGAAGCTTTCTTT | CASRISERRTEAFF
few | TRBD2 | TRBJ2-5 | TRBV18 | TGTGCCAGCTCACCACTCGGAAGCGGGACCCTCCAAGAGACCCAGTACTTC | CASSPLGSGTLQETQYF
NA | NA | TRBJ2-5 | TRBV20-1 | TGCAGTGCTGATCCGGGACGGATTCAAGAGACCCAGTACTTC | CSADPGRIQETQYF
few | TRBD2 | TRBJ2-1 | TRBV7-2 | TGTGCCAGCAGCTTAGGGCGACTAGCTGGGTGGGGCCACAATGAGCAGTTCTTC | CASSLGRLAGWGHNEQFF
NA | TRBD1 | TRBJ1-4 | TRBV29-1 | TGCAGCGTCGCGACTCCGGGACAGGGGGAAGCTAATGAAAAACTGTTTTTT | CSVATPGQGEANEKLFF
many | NA | TRBJ2-1 | TRBV6-5 | TGTGCCAGCAGCCCAACACGCTACAATGAGCAGTTCTTC | CASSPTRYNEQFF
few | TRBD2 | TRBJ2-3 | TRBV10-3 | TGTGCCATCAGGCTAGCGGGGAGCACAGATACGCAGTATTTT | CAIRLAGSTDTQYF
once | TRBD1 | TRBJ1-5 | TRBV18 | TGTGCCAGCTCAACAGGGGCGTATAGCAATCAGCCCCAGCATTTT | CASSTGAYSNQPQHF
few | TRBD1 | TRBJ2-1 | TRBV3-1 | TGTGCCAGCACCACATACGGACAGGGGGAGTTCTTC | CASTTYGQGEFF
NA | TRBD2 | TRBJ2-1 | TRBV20-1 | TGCAGTGCTAGAGATTCGTGGGGGACTAGCGGGAGGGCCAGGAATGAGCAGTTCTTC | CSARDSWGTSGRARNEQFF
NA | TRBD2 | TRBJ2-3 | TRBV11-3 | TGTGCCAGCAGCTCGGGACTAGCGGGAGGGCCTTCTAGCACAGATACGCAGTATTTT | CASSSGLAGGPSSTDTQYF
few | TRBD1 | TRBJ1-2 | TRBV7-2 | TGTGCCAGTGTAAAAGGGGGGACAGCCTATGGCTACACCTTC | CASVKGGTAYGYTF
NA | NA | TRBJ2-1 | TRBV30 | TGTGCCTGGAGTGACTGGGAGAGGAACAATGAGCAGTTCTTC | CAWSDWERNNEQFF
few | NA | TRBJ1-5 | TRBV4-3 | TGCGCCAGCAGCCAAGATTTCTCGGACAGAAATCAGCCCCAGCATTTT | CASSQDFSDRNQPQHF
many | TRBD2 | TRBJ2-1 | TRBV5-1 | TGTGCCAGCAGCTTGGGGAGGGACAATGAGCAGTTCTTC | CASSLGRDNEQFF
NA | NA | TRBJ1-1 | TRBV7-9 | TGTGCCAGCAGCTTAGCCGCGACCGAAGCTTTCTTT | CASSLAATEAFF
NA | NA | TRBJ1-2 | TRBV24-1 | TGTGCCACCAGTGATTCACTCGGGCCTGATGGCTACACCTTC | CATSDSLGPDGYTF
NA | NA | TRBJ2-2 | TRBV24-1 | TGTGCCACCAGTGATTTGTTGTGGGGTTCCACCGGGGAGCTGTTTTTT | CATSDLLWGSTGELFF
NA | NA | TRBJ2-7 | TRBV4-3 | TGCGCCAGCAGCCAACACTATGACGGAAGCTCCTACGAGCAGTACTTC | CASSQHYDGSSYEQYF
few | TRBD2 | TRBJ2-5 | TRBV7-9 | TGTGCCACCTCTAGGGGACTAGCGATCCGCGAGACCCAGTACTTC | CATSRGLAIRETQYF
NA | TRBD2 | TRBJ2-1 | TRBV7-8 | TGTGCCAGCAGCTTAGGTCGCGGGAGAACCTACAATGAGCAGTTCTTC | CASSLGRGRTYNEQFF
NA | TRBD2 | TRBJ2-3 | TRBV20-1 | TGCAGTGCGCCGGGACTAGCGGGGGATCCAGCTAGCACAGATACGCAGTATTTT | CSAPGLAGDPASTDTQYF
NA | TRBD1 | TRBJ2-7 | TRBV9 | TGTGCCAGCAGCGTAGGACAGGGGGCGGGCGAGCAGTACTTC | CASSVGQGAGEQYF
NA | NA | TRBJ1-2 | TRBV20-1 | TGCAGTGCTAGAAGAGCAGGGGATTCTGGCTACACCTTC | CSARRAGDSGYTF